Listed here are 29 T cell receptor beta chains from one sample, sequenced in a study of blood T cell repertoires in COVID-19. Profiling relied on immunoSEQ multiplex PCR, and the TCRdb table lists in-frame clones only, not all of them. This table holds around 200,000 clones, nearly 90% found once. The sample consisted of PBMCs or T cells enriched from blood (not recorded which). The source is a woman aged 40 to 49 with acute COVID-19.

In this sample, this clone turned up a few times. The genes are TRBV6-1 and TRBJ1-5, with TRBD1 identical over 8 bases. V was clipped by 3 bases and J by 2 bases; unmatched bases: 3. Germline CDR1 MNHNS, CDR2 SASEGT. This CDR3 has 15 residues. CDR3 region: CASSDQTGGNQPQHF. Written as DNA, the CDR3 is TGTGCCAGCAGTGACCAGACAGGGGGCAATCAGCCCCAGCATTTT.

This clone was seen a few times. The CDR3 DNA is TGTGCCAGCAGTGAAGCCCCACAGTCGTACATTAATCAGCCCCAGCATTTT. This translates into CASSEAPQSYINQPQHF. V is TRBV6-1 and J is TRBJ1-5; D is uncertain. This CDR3 has 17 residues. Germline CDR1 MNHNS, CDR2 SASEGT. V lost 0 bases, J lost 4 bases, and 16 bases lay in between.

The chain combines TRBV18 with TRBJ2-3, with D maybe TRBD2 (6 bases). This CDR3 contains 15 residues. In germline, CDR1 is KGHSH, CDR2 LQKENI. Trimming shortened V by 3 bases and J by 7 bases, and 17 bases separated the two germline ends. The CDR3 reads CASSPSGGGAHTQYF. CDR3 sequence (DNA): TGTGCCAGCTCACCCAGTGGAGGCGGGGCCCATACGCAGTATTTT.

The rearrangement uses TRBV2 and TRBJ2-1; maybe TRBD2 (5 bases). The CDR3 consists of 16 residues. Per germline, CDR1 SNHLY and CDR2 FYNNEI. Deletions cut 3 bases from V and 8 bases from J, with 20 bases between. As DNA, the CDR3 is TGTGCCAGCAGTGACAGTTATGGGCGGGCGGCGGATGAGCAGTTCTTC. Its translation is CASSDSYGRAADEQFF.

The DNA for the CDR3 is TGTGCCAGCAGCCCCCGACTAGCGAGGACAGATACGCAGTATTTT. Its translation is CASSPRLARTDTQYF. The chain uses TRBV14 and TRBJ2-3, with 8 nucleotides matching TRBD2. The CDR3 is made up of 15 amino acids. Germline V gene lookup returns CDR1 SGHDN and CDR2 FVKESK. The ends lost 4 bases at V and 3 bases at J; junction bases unmatched: 6.

Points on this clone: The same CDR3 can be traced to other DNA sequences in this sample. The chain recombines TRBV7-9 with TRBJ2-3, with D perhaps TRBD1 (5 bases). The CDR3 runs to 14 residues. Per the germline V gene, CDR1 is SEHNR and CDR2 is FQNEAQ (reference sequence). V dropped 1 base and J dropped 4 bases, with 9 bases sitting between them. The CDR3 DNA sequence: TGTGCCAGCAGCTTAGATTCCAGGGCAGATACGCAGTATTTT. Protein sequence: CASSLDSRADTQYF. The complete variable domain, with remaining parts taken from reference TRBV7-9 and TRBJ2-3, reads DTGVSQNPRHKITKRGQNVTFRCDPISEHNRLYWYRQTLGQGPEFLTYFQNEAQLEKSRLLSDRFSAERPKGSFSTLEIQRTEQGDSAMYLCASSLDSRADTQYFGPGTRLTVL.

The V gene is TRBV6-5, the J gene TRBJ2-7, with TRBD1 identical over 8 bases. The CDR3 extends over 15 amino acids. The V gene end was trimmed by 5 bases and the J gene end by 0 bases; junction bases not matched to a gene: 6. Germline-derived CDR1 and CDR2 are MNHEY and SVGAGI. The CDR3 region is CASSPTGGFSYEQYF. In nucleotides, the CDR3 is TGTGCCAGCAGTCCCACAGGGGGTTTCTCCTACGAGCAGTACTTC.

The chain carries TRBV7-2 and TRBJ2-1; TRBD2 agrees at 8 bases. V lost 5 bases, J lost 5 bases, and 8 bases stayed unmatched. The CDR3 runs to 15 residues. Germline V gene sequence: CDR1 SGHTA, CDR2 FQGNSA. CDR3 in amino acids: CASSRTSGSDNEQFF. DNA for the CDR3: TGTGCCAGCAGCCGCACCAGCGGGAGCGACAATGAGCAGTTCTTC.

This rearrangement joins TRBV27 to TRBJ2-1; no clear D gene. CDR1 and CDR2 from the germline V gene are MNHEY and SMNVEV (reference sequence). The CDR3 consists of 14 residues. V shed 5 bases and J shed 4 bases, with 12 bases lying between them. The CDR3 here is CASSGFSLYNEQFF. The CDR3 region has the DNA TGTGCCAGCAGTGGTTTCTCCCTATACAATGAGCAGTTCTTC.

The chain links TRBV14 to TRBJ2-7; TRBD1 matches at 8 bases. Germline trimming cut 0 bases from V and 6 bases from J; bases unmatched to any gene: 13. The germline CDR1 and CDR2 sequences are SGHDN and FVKESK. This CDR3 is built from 17 residues. As DNA, the CDR3 is TGTGCCAGCAGCCAAGACTATCATGAGACAGGGGTAACCGAGCAGTACTTC. Protein sequence: CASSQDYHETGVTEQYF.

Only a few counts were recorded for this clone. The chain carries TRBV7-9 and TRBJ2-1, with 12 bases that match TRBD2. The J segment lost 8 bases and the V segment lost 7 bases, leaving 6 bases of the junction unmatched. From germline, CDR1 is SEHNR and CDR2 FQNEAQ (reference sequence). The CDR3 extends over 14 amino acids. The CDR3 DNA sequence: TGTGCCAGCACTAGGCTAGCGGGGGGGCATGAGCAGTTCTTC. This gives the protein CASTRLAGGHEQFF.

The J gene is TRBJ1-4, the V gene TRBV6-7, with D possibly being TRBD1 (5 bases). TRBV6-7 is assigned to the ORF class and has an uncertain function. Trimming stripped 9 bases from V and 4 bases from J, with 12 bases between. The CDR3 contains 13 residues. The DNA for the CDR3 is TGTGCCAGTACGGGACTGATTAATGAAAAACTGTTTTTT. It specifies CASTGLINEKLFF.

The chain is built from TRBV4-1 and TRBJ2-3; 7 positions agree with TRBD2. CDR1 MGHRA and CDR2 YSYEKL come from the germline V gene. CDR3 length equals 16 residues. J gave up 0 bases and V 6 bases, and 9 bases lay outside the gene matches. The CDR3 protein is CASSFRGGGSTDTQYF. In DNA form, the CDR3 reads TGCGCCAGCAGTTTTAGGGGCGGGGGTAGCACAGATACGCAGTATTTT.

This sequence joins TRBV5-1 and TRBJ2-7; 7 bases align to TRBD2. CDR1 and CDR2 (germline): SGHRS, YFSETQ. This CDR3 comprises 14 residues. After removal of 4 bases from V and 3 bases from J, the junction contained 7 bases not matched to a gene. Here the CDR3 reads CASSRERGLYEQYF. The CDR3 DNA reads TGCGCCAGCAGCAGGGAGCGGGGCCTCTACGAGCAGTACTTC. Combining the CDR3 with reference TRBV5-1 and TRBJ2-7 gives the whole variable domain KAGVTQTPRYLIKTRGQQVTLSCSPISGHRSVSWYQQTPGQGLQFLFEYFSETQRNKGNFPGRFSGRQFSNSRSEMNVSTLELGDSALYLCASSRERGLYEQYFGPGTRLTVT.

The chain is built from TRBV6-5 and TRBJ2-1, with D possibly matching TRBD2 (7 bases). V lost 0 bases and J 7 bases, leaving 10 bases between the germline ends. Germline values: CDR1 MNHEY, CDR2 SVGAGI. The CDR3 sequence is 14 residues long. In DNA form, the CDR3 reads TGTGCCAGCAGTTACTCGAAGGGGGGGAATGAGCAGTTCTTC. Translation gives CASSYSKGGNEQFF.

The chain recombines TRBV7-6 with TRBJ2-7; 8 bases agree with TRBD1. Trimming at V came to 9 bases and at J to 3 bases, leaving 7 bases not matched to a gene. The CDR3 spans 13 residues. Germline lookup yields CDR1 SGHVS and CDR2 FNYEAQ. CDR3 protein: CASGQGPLYEQYF. CDR3 DNA: TGTGCCAGTGGACAGGGTCCCCTCTACGAGCAGTACTTC.

The chain employs TRBV5-1 and TRBJ1-2, with 7 bases that match TRBD1. Germline V gene data show CDR1 as SGHRS and CDR2 as YFSETQ. Trimming took 0 bases from V and 6 from J; bases not matched to a gene: 2. The CDR3 is made up of 13 amino acids. CDR3 sequence reads: CASSLEGGDGYTF. Written as DNA, the CDR3 is TGCGCCAGCAGCTTGGAAGGGGGCGATGGCTACACCTTC.

The chain uses TRBV28 and TRBJ2-7; 10 bases fit TRBD1. V gave up 6 bases and J gave up 1 base; unmatched junction bases: 6. The CDR3 runs 15 residues. The germline V gene encodes CDR1 MDHEN and CDR2 SYDVKM. Here the CDR3 DNA reads TGTGCCAGCAGACGTCCGGGACAGGGGTCCTACGAGCAGTACTTC. It yields the protein CASRRPGQGSYEQYF. The full variable domain, in which reference TRBV28 and TRBJ2-7 provide the parts outside the CDR3, is DVKVTQSSRYLVKRTGEKVFLECVQDMDHENMFWYRQDPGLGLRLIYFSYDVKMKEKGDIPEGYSVSREKKERFSLILESASTNQTSMYLCASRRPGQGSYEQYFGPGTRLTVT.

The chain combines TRBV9 with TRBJ2-1, with TRBD1 as a possible D gene (5 bases). V gave up 0 bases and J gave up 8 bases, with 15 bases separating them. The CDR3 contains 15 residues. Germline CDR1 is SGDLS and CDR2 is YYNGEE. CDR3 bases: TGTGCCAGCAGCGTAGAAGGACATCGGACATATGAGCAGTTCTTC. Amino acids: CASSVEGHRTYEQFF.

The chain couples TRBV24-1 to TRBJ1-1, with 11 bases that match TRBD1. The germline CDR1 and CDR2 sequences are KGHDR and SFDVKD. The CDR3 has 13 residues. V was pared by 4 bases and J by 11 bases, with 5 bases of the junction left unmatched. The CDR3 loop reads CATSETGQGDAFF. The DNA of the CDR3 is TGTGCCACCAGTGAGACGGGACAGGGGGACGCTTTCTTT.

The chain joins TRBV18 to TRBJ2-7; 8 bases match TRBD2. V lost 5 bases to trimming and J lost 3 bases; unmatched junction nucleotides: 6. The CDR3 consists of 14 residues. Germline loops: CDR1 KGHSH, CDR2 LQKENI. This CDR3 reads CASSRGTSVYEQYF. DNA for the CDR3: TGTGCCAGCTCAAGGGGGACTAGTGTCTACGAGCAGTACTTC. Full variable domain (missing parts from reference TRBV18 and TRBJ2-7): NAGVMQNPRHLVRRRGQEARLRCSPMKGHSHVYWYRQLPEEGLKFMVYLQKENIIDESGMPKERFSAEFPKEGPSILRIQQVVRGDSAAYFCASSRGTSVYEQYFGPGTRLTVT.

This chain uses TRBV7-2 with TRBJ1-1, with D unresolved. The V end was cut by 3 bases, the J end by 0 bases, with 11 bases between. Germline V lookup: CDR1 SGHTA, CDR2 FQGNSA. CDR3 length: 15 amino acids. The CDR3 nucleotides read TGTGCCAGCAGCTTGGGCAGTCAAATGAACACTGAAGCTTTCTTT. Translation: CASSLGSQMNTEAFF.

The chain couples TRBV19 to TRBJ2-1; 10 positions agree with TRBD2. This CDR3 contains 16 residues. V trimming: 8 bases; J trimming: 0 bases; junction bases outside the gene matches: 7. Germline-derived CDR1 and CDR2 are LNHDA and SQIVND (reference sequence). The CDR3 is CASRTSGESSYNEQFF. For the CDR3, the DNA is TGTGCCAGTCGTACTAGCGGGGAGAGCTCCTACAATGAGCAGTTCTTC.

The chain employs TRBV7-8 and TRBJ2-2, with 10 nucleotides matching TRBD1. Losses at the gene ends were 5 bases for V and 6 bases for J; bases not matched to a gene: 9. The CDR3 consists of 16 residues. The V gene's germline CDR1 is SGHVS and CDR2 FQNEAQ. DNA for the CDR3: TGTGCCAGCAGCCTCCGGGACAGGGGTGTATCCGGGGAGCTGTTTTTT. Protein sequence: CASSLRDRGVSGELFF.

By proportion, this clone is medium-sized. The V call is TRBV4-1, the J call TRBJ2-7; 8 bases map to TRBD2. Germline CDR1 is MGHRA and CDR2 is YSYEKL. V was clipped by 1 base and J by 6 bases; unmatched bases: 11. The CDR3 is 16 amino acids. CDR3 loop: CASSQVAETSVGEQYF. DNA for the CDR3: TGCGCCAGCAGCCAAGTGGCCGAGACTAGCGTAGGCGAGCAGTACTTC.

The chain has TRBV6-5 and TRBJ1-3; D is perhaps TRBD1 (6 bases). V was pared by 5 bases and J by 2 bases, with 13 bases between. Germline values: CDR1 MNHEY, CDR2 SVGAGI. The CDR3 has 15 amino acids. The CDR3 sequence is CASSNGRGTGNTIYF. DNA for the CDR3: TGTGCCAGCAGTAACGGGAGGGGGACTGGAAACACCATATATTTT.

The rearrangement joins TRBV20-1 to TRBJ2-7; TRBD2 is a possible D gene (6 bases). Per the germline V gene, CDR1 is DFQATT and CDR2 is SNEGSKA (reference sequence). The CDR3 loop spans 13 amino acids. Trimming removed 3 bases from V and 2 bases from J, with 11 bases in between. CDR3 residues: CSASRSGPYEQYF. CDR3 nucleotides: TGCAGTGCTAGTCGTAGCGGACCCTACGAGCAGTACTTC.

The CDR3 here is CASSEASGGTEKLFF. In DNA, the CDR3 is TGTGCCAGCAGTGAAGCATCGGGGGGGACTGAAAAACTGTTTTTT. The genes are TRBV6-1 and TRBJ1-4, with D perhaps matching TRBD1 (5 bases). In germline, CDR1 is MNHNS, CDR2 SASEGT. V was pared by 0 bases and J by 7 bases, with 12 bases between. The CDR3 contains 15 residues.

This clone was seen only once. This chain uses TRBV19 with TRBJ2-5; 11 nucleotides match TRBD2. The CDR3 loop spans 16 amino acids. After removal of 4 bases from V and 2 bases from J, the junction contained 6 bases not matched to a gene. Germline V lookup: CDR1 LNHDA, CDR2 SQIVND (reference sequence). The CDR3 sequence: CASSTRLAGSQETQYF. In DNA, the CDR3 is TGTGCCAGTAGTACACGACTAGCGGGGTCTCAAGAGACCCAGTACTTC.